This T cell receptor (beta chain) was recovered during a study of metastatic and nonmetastatic thyroid tumors. About the study: Repertoire comparison spanned blood and tumor or nodule tissue of malignant and benign thyroid patients.

Each patient went into thyroid surgery without having received any treatment. V lost 3 bases and J lost 4, with 9 bases in between. This CDR3 is 13 amino acids long. Germline V gene lookup returns CDR1 WNHNN and CDR2 SYGVQD (reference sequence). TCRdb recomputed clones from the PCR reads via MiXCR. Of fewer than 35,000 clones listed, 15% are singletons. The receptor comes from a male donor with papillary thyroid cancer or a benign thyroid nodule (not recorded which). Some clones in this sample may be carry-over from other donors' samples. This rearrangement joins TRBV10-1 to TRBJ1-2; unclear D gene. The material sequenced was blood. This CDR3 reads CASSEHRAYGYTF. CDR3 in DNA: TGCGCCAGCAGTGAACATCGGGCCTATGGCTACACCTTC.